Here is one TCR beta chain with its context. The antigen is undetermined. The CDR3 has 13 amino acids. Between the trimmed V and J ends, which lost 4 bases and 7 bases, there was a span of 14 bases. Germline V CDR1 and CDR2: SGHDT, YYEEEE. This record comes from a study of T cells in tuberculosis. Regarding the study as a whole: Active tuberculosis TCR-alpha repertoires lay closer to GMM-specific TCRs than IGRA-negative controls, suggesting clonal expansion.

Each clinical donor contributed on average about 100,000 T cells from unsorted cryopreserved PBMC. Repertoires were generated with immunoSEQ multiplex PCR, while TCRdb's copy carries only in-frame clones and drops some. The sample includes 25,000 to 35,000 clones, approximately 93% of them seen just once. Input material: PBMCs. The sequence was obtained from a donor under 30 with latent tuberculosis or without tuberculosis infection. The chain uses TRBV5-6 and TRBJ1-2, with no clear D. The CDR3 bases are TGTGCCAGCAGCCCTGAACAGATCGGTGGCTACACCTTC. As protein: CASSPEQIGGYTF.